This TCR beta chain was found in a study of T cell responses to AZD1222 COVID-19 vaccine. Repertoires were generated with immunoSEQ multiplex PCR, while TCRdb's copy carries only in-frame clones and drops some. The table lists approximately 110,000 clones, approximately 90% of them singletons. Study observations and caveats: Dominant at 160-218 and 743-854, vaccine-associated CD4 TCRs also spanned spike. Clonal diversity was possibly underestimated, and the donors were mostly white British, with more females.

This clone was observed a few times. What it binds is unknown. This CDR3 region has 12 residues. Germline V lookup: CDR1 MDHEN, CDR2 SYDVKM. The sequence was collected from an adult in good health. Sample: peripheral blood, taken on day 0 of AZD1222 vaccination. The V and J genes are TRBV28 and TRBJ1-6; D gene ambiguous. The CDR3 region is CASFAGNSPLHF. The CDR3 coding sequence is TGTGCTTCATTTGCCGGCAATTCACCCCTCCACTTT.